The entry that follows covers one T cell receptor (beta chain) sequence. The CDR3 is made up of 14 amino acids. V shed 2 bases and J shed 3 bases, with 11 bases lying between them. CDR1 and CDR2 (germline): MDHEN, SYDVKM. The data were obtained in a study of blood T cell repertoires in COVID-19. Study at large: The study drew acute and convalescent COVID-19 samples from the United States, Italy and Spain. T cells, B-cell-depleted T cells, or PBMCs supplied cDNA or gDNA.

Authors' methods: Amplification from reference gene primers served as the basis for estimated nucleated cell counts. Clones were sequenced by immunoSEQ multiplex PCR, and TCRdb holds only the in-frame ones, with some missing. V, J and clone size reflect that table, while D and trimming were determined from the DNA. The sample carries 200,000 to 250,000 clones, about 80% recorded once. The J gene is TRBJ2-7, the V gene TRBV28; TRBD1 is a possible D gene (6 bases). The material sequenced was peripheral blood. This TCR was recovered from an elderly man with acute or convalescent COVID-19. The CDR3 protein is CASSLNRAIYEQYF. CDR3 DNA: TGTGCCAGCAGTTTAAACAGGGCTATCTACGAGCAGTACTTC.